This record covers a single T cell receptor beta chain. The sample belongs to a study of T-cell reconstitution after alpha-beta-depleted transplantation in children. V was pared by 7 bases and J by 0 bases, with 16 bases between. The CDR3 is 16 residues long. The TCRbeta library was prepared with unique molecular identifiers. TCRdb itself ran the PCR reads through MiXCR, one entry per CDR3 protein. The table records around 400,000 distinct CDR3 sequences, roughly 20% of them present only once. This chain connects TRBV12-3 or TRBV12-4 to TRBJ2-1; D is uncertain. This receptor was identified in a human donor who donated a stem cell graft to a child with acute myeloid leukemia. The source was PBMCs from the stem cell graft donor, collected from the stem cell graft. CDR3 nucleotides: TGTGCCAGCACCGACGTCACCCGCACCTCCTACAATGAGCAGTTCTTC. Protein product: CASTDVTRTSYNEQFF.